The next 32 T cell receptor beta chains were all read from a single sample in a study of cytotoxic CD8 clonotypes in ibrutinib-treated CLL. Assay: immunoSEQ multiplex PCR; the TCRdb copy retains only in-frame clones and omits some. The table shows 300,000 or so clones, with roughly 71% occurring only once. Specimen: PBMCs, collected after 36 months of ibrutinib treatment. The receptors stem from a human donor with chronic lymphocytic leukemia.

This clone turned up a few times. The chain joins TRBV28 to TRBJ1-2; D perhaps matches TRBD1 (5 bases). Germline loops: CDR1 MDHEN, CDR2 SYDVKM. The CDR3 consists of 15 residues. Trimming removed 4 bases at V and 4 bases at J, with 16 bases between. DNA of the CDR3: TGTGCCAGCAGTTCCCTCGGGCAGGGTGGCTATGGCTACACCTTC. It specifies CASSSLGQGGYGYTF.

This sequence joins TRBV5-5 and TRBJ2-5; possibly TRBD2 for D (6 bases). The length of the CDR3 is 12 residues. The V and J ends lost 6 bases and 5 bases respectively, with 11 bases between them. CDR1 SGHKS and CDR2 YYEKEE come from the germline V gene (reference sequence). The CDR3 region is CASTRGMETQYF. The CDR3 nucleotides are TGTGCCAGCACCCGGGGGATGGAGACCCAGTACTTC.

This clone was counted a few times. This chain links TRBV4-1 with TRBJ2-1, with a weak D call TRBD2 (5 bases). From germline, CDR1 is MGHRA and CDR2 YSYEKL. The CDR3 covers 15 residues. V was pared by 4 bases and J by 2 bases, with 12 bases between. The CDR3 DNA sequence: TGCGCCAGCAGCCCCCGGACTGGAACCTACAATGAGCAGTTCTTC. It codes for CASSPRTGTYNEQFF.

The chain links TRBV15 to TRBJ2-7; D unresolved. The CDR3 consists of 14 residues. The V gene's germline CDR1 is LNHNV and CDR2 YYDKDF (reference sequence). Trimming pared 1 base from V and 3 bases from J, leaving 10 bases between. The DNA of the CDR3 is TGTGCCACCAGCAGAGGCAAACAAGTCTACGAGCAGTACTTC. Its protein is CATSRGKQVYEQYF.

In its sample, this clone was seen a few times. V is TRBV28 and J is TRBJ1-5; 8 bases are shared with TRBD1. The CDR3 consists of 15 residues. Germline lookup yields CDR1 MDHEN and CDR2 SYDVKM. V shed 4 bases and J 2 bases; nucleotides not matched to a gene: 4. CDR3 nucleotide sequence: TGTGCCAGCAGTTCCGGGACAGGACGCAATCAGCCCCAGCATTTT. It translates to CASSSGTGRNQPQHF.

The gene calls are TRBV7-2 and TRBJ1-5; weak D call: TRBD1 (6 bases). Germline CDR1 SGHTA, CDR2 FQGNSA. This CDR3 has 15 residues. With 1 base removed from V and 6 bases from J, the gap between germline ends came to 13 bases. The CDR3 region has the DNA TGTGCCAGCAGCTTAGTCAGGGGCAACGTTCAGCCCCAGCATTTT. This codes for CASSLVRGNVQPQHF.

A few counts support this clone. This chain links TRBV7-2 with TRBJ1-5; D perhaps matches TRBD1 (5 bases). The germline gives CDR1 SGHTA, CDR2 FQGNSA. This CDR3 comprises 15 residues. V lost 6 bases and J 3 bases, leaving 15 bases between the germline ends. The CDR3 region has the DNA TGTGCCAGCAGACAAACGTCAGGGATCAATCAGCCCCAGCATTTT. Translating it yields CASRQTSGINQPQHF.

As DNA, the CDR3 is TGTGCCAGCAGCTTCCCCGAGGAGGGGGGCAGCTCCTACGAGCAGTACTTC. Residues: CASSFPEEGGSSYEQYF. The chain uses TRBV7-2 and TRBJ2-7; D tentatively reads TRBD1 or TRBD2 (6 bases each). The germline CDR1 and CDR2 sequences are SGHTA and FQGNSA. This CDR3 region has 17 residues. Trimming stripped 3 bases from V and 0 bases from J, with 18 bases between.

This chain uses TRBV25-1 with TRBJ2-1; D unclear. This CDR3 spans 12 amino acids. Trimming left V 2 bases short and J 11 bases short, with 10 bases between. Germline V gene lookup returns CDR1 MGHDK and CDR2 SYGVNS. The CDR3 loop is CASSELGFKQFF. The CDR3, as DNA: TGTGCCAGCAGTGAACTCGGTTTCAAGCAGTTCTTC.

The chain joins TRBV5-1 to TRBJ2-2; 7 bases agree with TRBD2. Per germline, CDR1 SGHRS and CDR2 YFSETQ. The junction had 7 bases not matched to a gene; V was cut back by 7 bases and J by 7 bases. The CDR3 runs to 13 residues. CDR3 residues: CASAIGLVGELFF. The CDR3 nucleotides read TGCGCCAGCGCTATTGGACTAGTCGGGGAGCTGTTTTTT. Using reference TRBV5-1 and TRBJ2-2 for the parts outside the CDR3, the full variable domain is KAGVTQTPRYLIKTRGQQVTLSCSPISGHRSVSWYQQTPGQGLQFLFEYFSETQRNKGNFPGRFSGRQFSNSRSEMNVSTLELGDSALYLCASAIGLVGELFFGEGSRLTVL.

The chain recombines TRBV18 with TRBJ2-1; 13 bases match TRBD2. Germline CDR1 reads KGHSH; CDR2 reads LQKENI. This CDR3 region has 19 residues. With 8 bases clipped from V and 0 bases from J, the junction kept 13 bases outside the gene matches. The CDR3 sequence is CASTRTSGGQISSYNEQFF. The CDR3 DNA is TGTGCCAGCACACGGACTAGCGGGGGCCAAATTAGCTCCTACAATGAGCAGTTCTTC.

This rearrangement joins TRBV9 to TRBJ2-3; 7 nucleotides line up with TRBD1. CDR1 is SGDLS and CDR2 is YYNGEE in the germline V gene. The length of the CDR3 is 13 residues. V lost 3 bases, J lost 3 bases, and 1 base stayed unmatched. CDR3 amino acids: CASSEGQTDTQYF. The CDR3 region has the DNA TGTGCCAGCAGCGAGGGACAGACAGATACGCAGTATTTT.

The CDR3 loop reads CASDGRPAGYTF. In nucleotides, the CDR3 is TGTGCCAGCGATGGACGGCCCGCTGGCTACACCTTC. The chain links TRBV9 to TRBJ1-2; D is unresolved. This CDR3 comprises 12 residues. The germline V gene encodes CDR1 SGDLS and CDR2 YYNGEE. Trimming shortened V by 7 bases and J by 7 bases, and 14 bases separated the two germline ends.

V usage is TRBV5-6 and J usage is TRBJ1-2, with a weak D call TRBD1 (6 bases). The CDR3 loop spans 15 amino acids. CDR1 is SGHDT and CDR2 is YYEEEE in the germline V gene. The V gene lost 1 base and the J gene lost 8 bases, with 18 bases spanning the gap. In nucleotides, the CDR3 is TGTGCCAGCAGCTTGTTAAGGGGGAGAAGTATGGGCTACACCTTC. This translates into CASSLLRGRSMGYTF.

The chain employs TRBV11-2 and TRBJ2-1, with 7 bases fitting TRBD2. From germline, CDR1 is SGHAT and CDR2 FQNNGV. The CDR3 covers 16 residues. With 0 bases clipped from V and 3 bases from J, the junction kept 5 bases outside the gene matches. The CDR3 loop reads CASSLEWRGYYNEQFF. CDR3 nucleotides: TGTGCCAGCAGCTTAGAGTGGCGGGGGTACTACAATGAGCAGTTCTTC.

A remark on this clone: Other DNA sequences of this sample code for an identical CDR3. The chain employs TRBV6-5 and TRBJ2-1, with D perhaps TRBD1 or TRBD2 (5 bases each). V gave up 2 bases and J gave up 7 bases, with 6 bases separating them. CDR1 is MNHEY and CDR2 is SVGAGI in the germline V gene. This CDR3 spans 12 amino acids. For the CDR3, the DNA is TGTGCCAGCAGTTACGGGGGAAATGAGCAGTTCTTC. It specifies CASSYGGNEQFF.

For the CDR3, the DNA is TGTGCCACCAGCGAAAGCGGAACGACCTACGAGCAGTACTTC. As protein: CATSESGTTYEQYF. The chain carries TRBV15 and TRBJ2-7, with TRBD2 as a possible D gene (5 bases). V dropped 5 bases and J dropped 2 bases, with 13 bases sitting between them. From germline, CDR1 is LNHNV and CDR2 YYDKDF (reference sequence). The CDR3 is made up of 14 amino acids.

The CDR3 DNA reads TGTGCCAGCAGCTTTGGGGGTATCTATAATTCACCCCTCCACTTT. Encoded protein: CASSFGGIYNSPLHF. This chain uses TRBV11-2 with TRBJ1-6; tentatively, D is TRBD1 (5 bases). CDR3 size: 15 residues. V dropped 3 bases and J dropped 3 bases, with 9 bases sitting between them. In germline, CDR1 is SGHAT, CDR2 FQNNGV.

This clone was seen only a few times. Other DNA sequences within the sample encode an identical CDR3. The chain combines TRBV5-1 with TRBJ2-7, with no clear D. Germline CDR1 reads SGHRS; CDR2 reads YFSETQ. This CDR3 is built from 12 residues. The germline V and J ends were trimmed by 0 bases and 3 bases, with 4 bases remaining between them. The CDR3, as DNA: TGCGCCAGCAGCTTGGACTTCTACGAGCAGTACTTC. This translates into CASSLDFYEQYF.

This rearrangement joins TRBV15 to TRBJ1-4; D is undetermined. Germline-derived CDR1 and CDR2 are LNHNV and YYDKDF (reference sequence). CDR3 size: 16 residues. Trimming took off 3 bases at V and 0 bases at J, with 11 bases between the two ends. This chain's CDR3 is CATSRAGRATNEKLFF. The DNA of the CDR3 is TGTGCCACCAGCAGGGCCGGTAGGGCAACTAATGAAAAACTGTTTTTT.

V gene TRBV5-1 combines with J gene TRBJ1-4; D gene ambiguous. CDR1 and CDR2 (germline): SGHRS, YFSETQ. V gave up 2 bases and J gave up 3 bases, with 17 bases separating them. This CDR3 is 17 amino acids long. The CDR3 is CASSLGAGPLANEKLFF. CDR3 nucleotides: TGCGCCAGCAGCTTAGGCGCCGGCCCATTGGCTAATGAAAAACTGTTTTTT.

There are a few counts of this clone. The V and J genes are TRBV4-3 and TRBJ2-3; D is ambiguous. Trimming shortened V by 0 bases and J by 5 bases, and 6 bases separated the two germline ends. The CDR3 sequence is 13 residues long. Germline V CDR1 and CDR2: LGHNA, YSLEER. Here the CDR3 reads CASSQDLGDTQYF. CDR3 sequence (DNA): TGCGCCAGCAGCCAAGATCTCGGAGATACGCAGTATTTT.

This chain uses TRBV5-1 with TRBJ2-7; no clear D. The CDR3 sequence is 13 residues long. The V gene lost 3 bases and the J gene lost 1 base, with 8 bases spanning the gap. Germline CDR1 reads SGHRS; CDR2 reads YFSETQ. This chain's CDR3 is CASSSVPSYEQYF. The CDR3 bases are TGCGCCAGCAGCTCGGTGCCATCCTACGAGCAGTACTTC.

This rearrangement joins TRBV19 to TRBJ2-4; D might be TRBD1 (5 bases). From germline, CDR1 is LNHDA and CDR2 SQIVND (reference sequence). V lost 0 bases to trimming and J lost 8 bases, with 17 bases between them. The CDR3 has 16 residues. The CDR3 spells CASSIDLSRVKDIQYF. CDR3 nucleotides: TGTGCCAGTAGTATAGATCTTAGCAGGGTAAAGGACATTCAGTACTTC.

The genes are TRBV4-1 and TRBJ2-7; 7 bases are a match to TRBD2. The CDR3 totals 18 residues. The ends lost 0 bases at V and 1 base at J; junction bases unmatched: 12. Germline lookup yields CDR1 MGHRA and CDR2 YSYEKL. The CDR3 reads CASSQDRVGSGSSYEQYF. The CDR3 coding sequence is TGCGCCAGCAGCCAAGATCGGGTTGGTAGCGGGTCTTCCTACGAGCAGTACTTC.

The chain recombines TRBV4-3 with TRBJ2-1; perhaps TRBD2 as D (5 bases). The CDR3 contains 16 residues. Germline V gene lookup returns CDR1 LGHNA and CDR2 YSLEER. Trimming stripped 1 base from V and 12 bases from J, with 22 bases between. CDR3 region: CASSQVFGSSLRGQFF. CDR3 nucleotide sequence: TGCGCCAGCAGCCAAGTCTTTGGAAGCTCCCTTCGGGGGCAGTTCTTC.

V usage is TRBV7-9 and J usage is TRBJ2-5; TRBD2 aligns across 7 bases. Germline assignment: CDR1 SEHNR and CDR2 FQNEAQ (reference sequence). This CDR3 spans 16 amino acids. J was trimmed by 2 bases and V by 0 bases; bases with no gene match: 6. The CDR3 coding sequence is TGTGCCAGCAGCTTAGCTGGGCGGGGGAAACAAGAGACCCAGTACTTC. Its protein product is CASSLAGRGKQETQYF.

The sample holds a few counts of this clone. The rearrangement links TRBV11-2 to TRBJ1-6, with a weak D call TRBD1 (5 bases). CDR3 length: 16 residues. CDR1 is SGHAT, CDR2 FQNNGV, per germline. V lost 2 bases and J 6 bases, leaving 14 bases between the germline ends. This CDR3 reads CASSLTPGLGNSPLHF. For the CDR3, the DNA is TGTGCCAGCAGCTTAACCCCGGGACTGGGTAATTCACCCCTCCACTTT.

This chain links TRBV18 with TRBJ2-3, with D hard to call. This CDR3 comprises 12 residues. V was trimmed by 6 bases and J by 6 bases, leaving 10 bases between them. Germline V gives CDR1 KGHSH, CDR2 LQKENI. The CDR3 reads CASSRQSDTQYF. CDR3 in DNA: TGTGCCAGCTCCCGGCAGTCGGATACGCAGTATTTT.

This chain links TRBV29-1 with TRBJ2-7, with TRBD2 matching over 7 bases. Germline trimming cut 5 bases from V and 3 bases from J; bases unmatched to any gene: 1. Looked up from germline, CDR1 is SQVTM and CDR2 is ANQGSEA. The CDR3 is 11 residues long. CDR3 protein: CSVPGGYEQYF. Written as DNA, the CDR3 is TGCAGCGTTCCGGGGGGCTACGAGCAGTACTTC.

The V and J genes are TRBV19 and TRBJ2-3, with TRBD2 matching over 10 bases. The CDR3 runs 14 residues. Germline lookup yields CDR1 LNHDA and CDR2 SQIVND (reference sequence). V shed 7 bases and J 5 bases; nucleotides not matched to a gene: 6. Here the CDR3 reads CASTPSGSGDTQYF. The CDR3 DNA reads TGTGCCAGTACCCCTAGCGGGAGCGGAGATACGCAGTATTTT.

The J gene is TRBJ2-5, the V gene TRBV5-6; 7 nucleotides agree with TRBD1. This CDR3 is 14 amino acids long. After removal of 6 bases from V and 4 bases from J, the junction contained 9 bases not matched to a gene. Germline V gives CDR1 SGHDT, CDR2 YYEEEE. CDR3 amino acids: CASMHTGESETQYF. The CDR3 DNA is TGTGCCAGCATGCATACAGGGGAATCAGAGACCCAGTACTTC.